The clone carrying this T cell receptor beta chain occurred a few times. Its cognate antigen is unknown. This entry belongs to a study of tumor-infiltrating lymphocytes in primary liver carcinoma. Overall study: Sample yields, roughly 3.5 to 7.13 million productive TCRbeta reads, were similar across the tissue types.

Extraction also yielded germline DNA, while blood RNA was obtained from unsorted whole blood. Before the surgical procedure, four milliliters of peripheral blood were collected. There are 13 residues in the CDR3. CDR1 MDHEN and CDR2 SYDVKM come from the germline V gene. V was shortened by 6 bases and J by 4 bases, with 12 bases between the two germline ends. Study-wide findings and caveats: Blood trailed tumors significantly in top-250-clone fraction (p = 0.039).

From roughly 0.45 ug total RNA, TCR beta cDNA was generated with a primer in the constant region. Libraries for TCR beta were built through three nested multiplex PCR rounds, which together made up a slightly modified ARM-PCR procedure. For approximately 9 cycles apiece, the opening two PCR rounds ran with TRBV1-TRBV30 forward primers and a C-beta reverse primer. TCRdb reprocessed the multiplex PCR reads via MiXCR and lists one record per CDR3 protein. This repertoire shows 310,000 or so distinct CDR3 sequences, about 50% found once; its top ten account for about 18%. What was sequenced was peripheral blood. This receptor was identified in a woman in her 30s with primary liver carcinoma and hepatitis B virus infection. V gene TRBV28 combines with J gene TRBJ1-1; D might be TRBD1 (5 bases). CDR3 in amino acids: CASRTTGVTEAFF. For the CDR3, the DNA is TGTGCCAGCAGGACGACGGGGGTCACTGAAGCTTTCTTT.